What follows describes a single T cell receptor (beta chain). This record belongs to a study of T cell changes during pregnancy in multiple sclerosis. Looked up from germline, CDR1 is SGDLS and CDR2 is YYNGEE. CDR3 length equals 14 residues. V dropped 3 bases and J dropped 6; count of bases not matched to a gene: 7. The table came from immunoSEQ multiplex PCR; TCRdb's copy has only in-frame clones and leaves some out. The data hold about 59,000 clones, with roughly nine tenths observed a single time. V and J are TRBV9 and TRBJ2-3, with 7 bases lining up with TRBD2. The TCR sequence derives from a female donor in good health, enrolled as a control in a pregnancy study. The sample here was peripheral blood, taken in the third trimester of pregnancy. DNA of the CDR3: TGTGCCAGCAGCGACGGGACTAATCGCGATACGCAGTATTTT. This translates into CASSDGTNRDTQYF.